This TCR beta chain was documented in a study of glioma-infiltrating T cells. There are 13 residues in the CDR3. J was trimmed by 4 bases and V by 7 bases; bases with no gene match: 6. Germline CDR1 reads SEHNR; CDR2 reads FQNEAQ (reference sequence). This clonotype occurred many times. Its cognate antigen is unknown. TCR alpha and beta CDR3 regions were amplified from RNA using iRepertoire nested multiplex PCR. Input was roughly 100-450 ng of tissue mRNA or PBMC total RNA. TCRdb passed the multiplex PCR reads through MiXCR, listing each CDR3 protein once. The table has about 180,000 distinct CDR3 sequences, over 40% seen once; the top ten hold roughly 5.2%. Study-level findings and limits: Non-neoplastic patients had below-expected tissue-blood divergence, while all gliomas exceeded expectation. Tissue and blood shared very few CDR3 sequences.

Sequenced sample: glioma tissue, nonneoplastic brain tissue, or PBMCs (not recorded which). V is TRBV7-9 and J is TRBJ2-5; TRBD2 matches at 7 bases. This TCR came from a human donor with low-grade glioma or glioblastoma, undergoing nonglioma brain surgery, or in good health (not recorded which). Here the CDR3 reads CASTPRGRETQYF. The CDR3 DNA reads TGTGCCAGCACCCCGCGGGGGAGAGAGACCCAGTACTTC.